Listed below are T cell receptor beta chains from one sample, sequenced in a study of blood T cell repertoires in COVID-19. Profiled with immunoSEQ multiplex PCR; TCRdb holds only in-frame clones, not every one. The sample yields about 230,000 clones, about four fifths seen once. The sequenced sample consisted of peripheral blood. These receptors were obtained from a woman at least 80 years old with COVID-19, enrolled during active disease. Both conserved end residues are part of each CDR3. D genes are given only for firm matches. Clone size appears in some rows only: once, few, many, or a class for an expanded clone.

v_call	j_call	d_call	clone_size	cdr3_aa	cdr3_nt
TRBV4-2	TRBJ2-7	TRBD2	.	CASSQDYGRAYEQYF	TGTGCCAGCAGCCAAGACTACGGGAGGGCCTACGAGCAGTACTTC
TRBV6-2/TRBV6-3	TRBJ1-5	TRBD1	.	CASSLWDREIQPQHF	TGTGCCAGCAGTCTTTGGGACAGGGAAATCCAGCCCCAGCATTTT
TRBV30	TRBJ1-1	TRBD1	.	CASSGRQGGTEAFF	TGTGCCTCCTCAGGGCGACAGGGGGGAACTGAAGCTTTCTTT
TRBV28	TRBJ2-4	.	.	CASRPTGRDIQYF	TGTGCCAGCAGGCCAACAGGGAGGGACATTCAGTACTTC
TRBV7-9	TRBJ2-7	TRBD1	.	CASSQTTGTGNPYEQYF	TGTGCCAGCAGTCAAACTACCGGGACAGGGAACCCCTACGAGCAGTACTTC
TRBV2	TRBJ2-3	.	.	CASGSRPGDTQYF	TGTGCCAGCGGCTCCCGACCGGGGGATACGCAGTATTTT
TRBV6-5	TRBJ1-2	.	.	CASRQLGGSYGYTF	TGTGCCAGCAGGCAGTTAGGAGGAAGCTATGGCTACACCTTC
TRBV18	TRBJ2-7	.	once	CASSPTQGSYEQYF	TGTGCCAGCTCACCAACCCAGGGCTCCTACGAGCAGTACTTC
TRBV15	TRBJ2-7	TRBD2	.	CATSSLGGGEGEQYF	TGTGCCACCAGCAGTTTAGGAGGCGGGGAGGGAGAGCAGTACTTC
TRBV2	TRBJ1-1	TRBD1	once	CASRTGQLYTEAFF	TGTGCCAGCAGGACGGGACAGCTATACACTGAAGCTTTCTTT
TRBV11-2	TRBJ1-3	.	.	CASSLDYRPGNTIYF	TGTGCCAGCAGCTTAGATTACAGGCCTGGAAACACCATATATTTT
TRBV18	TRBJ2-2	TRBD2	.	CASSSSGTGELFF	TGTGCCAGCTCTTCTAGCGGGACCGGGGAGCTGTTTTTT
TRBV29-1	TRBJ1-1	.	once	CSASELNTEAFF	TGCAGCGCGAGTGAGCTGAACACTGAAGCTTTCTTT
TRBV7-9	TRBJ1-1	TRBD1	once	CASSWDSGNTEAFF	TGTGCCAGCAGCTGGGACAGCGGGAACACTGAAGCTTTCTTT
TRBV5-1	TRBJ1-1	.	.	CASSGDMNTEAFF	TGCGCCAGCAGCGGCGACATGAACACTGAAGCTTTCTTT
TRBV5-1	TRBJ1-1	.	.	CASRPTGTRNTEAFF	TGCGCCAGCAGGCCAACCGGGACAAGGAACACTGAAGCTTTCTTT
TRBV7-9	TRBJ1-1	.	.	CASSFDRSNTEAFF	TGTGCCAGCAGCTTCGACAGATCGAACACTGAAGCTTTCTTT
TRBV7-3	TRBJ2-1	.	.	CASSLTVLGGDEQFF	TGTGCCAGCAGCTTAACGGTCCTAGGTGGCGATGAGCAGTTCTTC
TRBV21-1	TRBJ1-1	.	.	CASSAIRRVNTEAFF	TGTGCCAGCAGCGCGATTAGGCGGGTGAACACTGAAGCTTTCTTT
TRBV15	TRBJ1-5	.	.	CATSRDLTGGQPQHF	TGTGCCACCAGCAGAGATTTGACGGGGGGTCAGCCCCAGCATTTT
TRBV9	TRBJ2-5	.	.	CATSPRPGEETQYF	TGTGCCACCAGCCCCCGACCCGGGGAAGAGACCCAGTACTTC
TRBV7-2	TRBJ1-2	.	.	CASSLAGGEGNYGYTF	TGTGCCAGCAGCTTAGCGGGAGGGGAGGGTAACTATGGCTACACCTTC
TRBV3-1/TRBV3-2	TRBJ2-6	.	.	CASSPELGGAGANVLTF	TGTGCCAGCAGCCCTGAGCTGGGGGGAGCTGGGGCCAACGTCCTGACTTTC
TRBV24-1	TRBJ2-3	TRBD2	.	CATSDRTSGTDTQYF	TGTGCCACCAGTGATAGGACTAGCGGCACAGATACGCAGTATTTT
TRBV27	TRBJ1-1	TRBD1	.	CASSSRTGAKGSTEAFF	TGTGCCAGCAGTTCCCGGACAGGGGCTAAGGGGAGCACTGAAGCTTTCTTT
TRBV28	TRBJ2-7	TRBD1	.	CASVGHPDREEQYF	TGTGCCAGTGTAGGACACCCCGACAGGGAAGAGCAGTACTTC